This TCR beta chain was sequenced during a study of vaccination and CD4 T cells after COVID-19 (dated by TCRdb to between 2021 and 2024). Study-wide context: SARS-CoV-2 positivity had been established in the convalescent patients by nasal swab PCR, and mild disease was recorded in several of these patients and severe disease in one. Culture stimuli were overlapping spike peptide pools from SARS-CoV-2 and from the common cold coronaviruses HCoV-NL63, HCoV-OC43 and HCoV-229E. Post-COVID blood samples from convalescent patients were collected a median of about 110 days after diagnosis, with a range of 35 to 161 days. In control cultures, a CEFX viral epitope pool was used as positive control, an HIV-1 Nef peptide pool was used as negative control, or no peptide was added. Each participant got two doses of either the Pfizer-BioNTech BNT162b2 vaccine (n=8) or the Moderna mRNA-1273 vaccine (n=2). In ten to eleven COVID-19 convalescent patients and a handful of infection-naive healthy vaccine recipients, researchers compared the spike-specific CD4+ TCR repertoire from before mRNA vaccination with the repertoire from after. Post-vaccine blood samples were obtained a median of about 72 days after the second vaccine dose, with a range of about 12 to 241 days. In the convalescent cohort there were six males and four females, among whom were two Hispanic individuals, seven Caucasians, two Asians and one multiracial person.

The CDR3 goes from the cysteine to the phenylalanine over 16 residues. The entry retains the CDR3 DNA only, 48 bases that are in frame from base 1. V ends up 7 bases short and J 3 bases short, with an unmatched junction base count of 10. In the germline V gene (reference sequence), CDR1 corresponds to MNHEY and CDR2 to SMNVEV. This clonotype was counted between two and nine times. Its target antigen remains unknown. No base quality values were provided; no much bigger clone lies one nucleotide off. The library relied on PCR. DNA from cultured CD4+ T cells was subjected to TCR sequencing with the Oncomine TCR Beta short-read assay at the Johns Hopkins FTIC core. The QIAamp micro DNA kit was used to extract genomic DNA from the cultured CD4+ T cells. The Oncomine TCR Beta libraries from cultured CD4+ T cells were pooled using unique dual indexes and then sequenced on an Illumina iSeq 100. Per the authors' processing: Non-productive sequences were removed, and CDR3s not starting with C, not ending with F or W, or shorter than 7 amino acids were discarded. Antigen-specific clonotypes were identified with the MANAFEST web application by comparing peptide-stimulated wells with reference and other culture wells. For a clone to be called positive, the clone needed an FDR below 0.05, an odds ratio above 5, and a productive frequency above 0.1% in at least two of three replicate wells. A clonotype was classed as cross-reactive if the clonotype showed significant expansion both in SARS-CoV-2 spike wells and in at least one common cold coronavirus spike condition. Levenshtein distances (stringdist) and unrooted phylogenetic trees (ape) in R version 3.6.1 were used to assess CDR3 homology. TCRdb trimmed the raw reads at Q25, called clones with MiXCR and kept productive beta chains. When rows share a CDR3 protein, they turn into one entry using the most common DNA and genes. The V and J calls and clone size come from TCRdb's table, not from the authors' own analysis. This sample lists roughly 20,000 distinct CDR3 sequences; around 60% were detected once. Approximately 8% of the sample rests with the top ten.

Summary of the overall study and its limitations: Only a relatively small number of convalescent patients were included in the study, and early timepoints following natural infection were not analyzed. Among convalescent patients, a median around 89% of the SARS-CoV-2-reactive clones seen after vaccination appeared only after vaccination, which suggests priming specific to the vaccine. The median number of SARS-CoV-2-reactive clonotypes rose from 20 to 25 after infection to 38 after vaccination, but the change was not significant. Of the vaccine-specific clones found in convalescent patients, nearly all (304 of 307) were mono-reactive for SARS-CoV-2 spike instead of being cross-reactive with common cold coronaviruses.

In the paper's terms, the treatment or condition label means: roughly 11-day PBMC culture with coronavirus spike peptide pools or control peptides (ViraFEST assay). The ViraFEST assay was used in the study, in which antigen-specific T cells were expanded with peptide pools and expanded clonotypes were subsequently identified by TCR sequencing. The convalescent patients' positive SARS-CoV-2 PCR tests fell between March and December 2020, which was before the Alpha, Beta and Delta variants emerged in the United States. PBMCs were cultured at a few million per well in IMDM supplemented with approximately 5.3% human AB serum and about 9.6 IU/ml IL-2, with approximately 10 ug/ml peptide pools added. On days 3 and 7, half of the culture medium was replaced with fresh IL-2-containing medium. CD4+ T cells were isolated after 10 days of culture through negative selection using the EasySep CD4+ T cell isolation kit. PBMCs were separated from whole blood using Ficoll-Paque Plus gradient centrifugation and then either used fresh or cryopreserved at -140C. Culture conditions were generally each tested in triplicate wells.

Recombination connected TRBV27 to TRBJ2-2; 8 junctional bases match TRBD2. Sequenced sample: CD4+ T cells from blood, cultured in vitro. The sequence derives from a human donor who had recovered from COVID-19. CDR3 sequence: CASTPYSGTYTGELFF. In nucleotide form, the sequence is TGTGCCAGCACCCCCTATAGCGGGACTTACACCGGGGAGCTGTTTTTT.